Following are 10 T cell receptor beta chains from one sample sequenced in a study of T cells in Graves' hyperthyroidism and ophthalmopathy. Researchers took RNA transcripts and amplified the TCR beta CDR3 regions from them. A first-round RT-PCR of the TCR CDR3 used the HTBI primer set. TCRdb redid the calling of the multiplex PCR reads with MiXCR, one entry per CDR3 protein. This sample has around 420,000 distinct CDR3 sequences, with approximately 15% found just once. The sequencing input was blood. These receptors were obtained from a woman under 30 with Graves' hyperthyroidism.

This clonotype showed up many times. This chain uses TRBV2 with TRBJ2-5; tentative D call: TRBD2 (6 bases). Germline-derived CDR1 and CDR2 are SNHLY and FYNNEI. This CDR3 is built from 13 residues. Deletions cut 3 bases from V and 5 bases from J, with 10 bases between. CDR3 in DNA: TGTGCCAGCAGTGAGGAGGGTAGGGAGACCCAGTACTTC. It translates to CASSEEGRETQYF.

This clonotype has a count of ten or more. The genes are TRBV20-1 and TRBJ2-3; TRBD2 agrees at 14 bases. The V gene end was trimmed by 4 bases and the J gene end by 4 bases; junction bases not matched to a gene: 4. CDR3 size: 15 residues. Germline values: CDR1 DFQATT, CDR2 SNEGSKA (reference sequence). CDR3 nucleotide sequence: TGCAGTGCTACCCCGACTAGCGGGAGGGCAGATACGCAGTATTTT. Amino acid sequence: CSATPTSGRADTQYF.

This clonotype was picked up a small number of times. The rearrangement links TRBV19 to TRBJ2-6; a possible D gene is TRBD1 (5 bases). Trimming left V 6 bases short and J 2 bases short, with 8 bases between. This CDR3 comprises 14 residues. From germline, CDR1 is LNHDA and CDR2 SQIVND (reference sequence). CDR3 sequence reads: CASRRGAGANVLTF. In DNA, the CDR3 is TGTGCCAGTAGAAGGGGCGCTGGGGCCAACGTCCTGACTTTC.

This clonotype has only a few counts. The chain joins TRBV19 to TRBJ1-2, with D uncertain. Germline V gene lookup returns CDR1 LNHDA and CDR2 SQIVND (reference sequence). The CDR3 sequence is 12 residues long. V was trimmed by 6 bases and J by 2 bases, leaving 7 bases between them. The CDR3 bases are TGTGCCAGTAGCCCCCCAAACTATGGCTACACCTTC. Protein product: CASSPPNYGYTF.

This clonotype was seen at least ten times. The rearrangement joins TRBV15 to TRBJ2-3; 8 bases agree with TRBD1. This CDR3 comprises 18 residues. V lost 2 bases to trimming and J lost 4 bases; unmatched junction nucleotides: 14. The V gene's germline CDR1 is LNHNV and CDR2 YYDKDF (reference sequence). Here the CDR3 DNA reads TGTGCCACCAGCAGAATCAAAGGACAGGGCTGGAGGCCAGATACGCAGTATTTT. Translation gives CATSRIKGQGWRPDTQYF. The full variable domain, with the rest looked up from reference TRBV15 and TRBJ2-3, is DAMVIQNPRYQVTQFGKPVTLSCSQTLNHNVMYWYQQKSSQAPKLLFHYYDKDFNNEADTPDNFQSRRPNTSFCFLDIRSPGLGDTAMYLCATSRIKGQGWRPDTQYFGPGTRLTVL.

This clonotype came up many times. The J gene is TRBJ1-2, the V gene TRBV28, with unresolved D. CDR1 and CDR2 from the germline V gene are MDHEN and SYDVKM. V shed 4 bases and J shed 4 bases, with 16 bases lying between them. The CDR3 spans 15 residues. The CDR3 region is CASSWLTGRIYGYTF. The CDR3 DNA reads as TGTGCCAGCAGTTGGCTAACCGGACGGATCTATGGCTACACCTTC.

This clonotype was seen only once. The chain recombines TRBV10-3 with TRBJ2-7; D not certain. Trimming removed 3 bases at V and 2 bases at J, with 14 bases between. Per the germline V gene, CDR1 is ENHRY and CDR2 is SYGVKD. The length of the CDR3 is 15 residues. CDR3 in DNA: TGTGCCATCAGTGAAACTCTGGGAAGGACCTACGAGCAGTACTTC. Translated: CAISETLGRTYEQYF.

Remarks on this clonotype: This clone may be a read error of a much larger clone one base away. J is TRBJ2-6 and V is TRBV20-1, with D perhaps TRBD2 (5 bases). This CDR3 contains 15 residues. From germline, CDR1 is DFQATT and CDR2 SNEGSKA (reference sequence). The DNA for the CDR3 is TGCAGTACTAGACCAGGTGTGAGCAGGGCCAACGTCCTGACTTTC. Translation: CSTRPGVSRANVLTF.

This clonotype came up many times. The CDR3 is CASSEGAVLREQYF. CDR3 sequence (DNA): TGTGCCAGCAGTGAAGGGGCGGTTCTACGCGAGCAGTACTTC. This sequence joins TRBV6-1 and TRBJ2-7; no firm D call. Germline lookup yields CDR1 MNHNS and CDR2 SASEGT. This CDR3 has 14 residues. Trimming took off 1 base at V and 6 bases at J, with 13 bases between the two ends.

This chain connects TRBV19 to TRBJ1-1; 9 nucleotides line up with TRBD1. Germline V gene lookup returns CDR1 LNHDA and CDR2 SQIVND (reference sequence). The V and J ends lost 9 bases and 5 bases, in that order; junction bases with no gene match: 7. The CDR3 spans 13 residues. CDR3: CASRDRDITEAFF. In nucleotides, the CDR3 is TGTGCCAGCCGGGACAGGGATATAACTGAAGCTTTCTTT.